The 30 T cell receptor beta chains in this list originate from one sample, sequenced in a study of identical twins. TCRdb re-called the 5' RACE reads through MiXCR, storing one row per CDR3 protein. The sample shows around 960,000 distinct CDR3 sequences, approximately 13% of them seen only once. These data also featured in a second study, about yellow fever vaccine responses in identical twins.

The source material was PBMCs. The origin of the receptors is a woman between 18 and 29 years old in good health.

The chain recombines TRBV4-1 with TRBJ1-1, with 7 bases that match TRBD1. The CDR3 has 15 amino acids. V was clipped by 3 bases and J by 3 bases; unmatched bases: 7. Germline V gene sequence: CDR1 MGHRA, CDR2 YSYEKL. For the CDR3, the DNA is TGCGCCAGCAGCCAGCTAGACAGGGACGACACTGAAGCTTTCTTT. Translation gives CASSQLDRDDTEAFF.

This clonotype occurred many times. This CDR3 reads CASSFNQGTNTGELFF. DNA for the CDR3: TGCGCCAGCAGCTTTAACCAGGGCACGAACACCGGGGAGCTGTTTTTT. The rearrangement uses TRBV5-1 and TRBJ2-2; D perhaps matches TRBD1 (5 bases). This CDR3 has 16 residues. With 2 bases removed from V and 0 bases from J, the gap between germline ends came to 11 bases. The germline CDR1 and CDR2 sequences are SGHRS and YFSETQ.

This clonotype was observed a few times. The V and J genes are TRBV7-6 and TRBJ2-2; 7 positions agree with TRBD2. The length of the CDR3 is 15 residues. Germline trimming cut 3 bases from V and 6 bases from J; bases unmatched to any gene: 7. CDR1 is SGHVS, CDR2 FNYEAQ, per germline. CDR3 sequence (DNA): TGTGCCAGCAGCTTTTCCGGCGGGAGTGCCGGGGAGCTGTTTTTT. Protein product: CASSFSGGSAGELFF.

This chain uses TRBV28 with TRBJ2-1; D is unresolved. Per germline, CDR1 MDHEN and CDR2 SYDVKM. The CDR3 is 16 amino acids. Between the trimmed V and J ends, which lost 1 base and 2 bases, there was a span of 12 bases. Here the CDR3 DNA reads TGTGCCAGCAGTTTATACGCGGCGTGGACCTACAATGAGCAGTTCTTC. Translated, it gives CASSLYAAWTYNEQFF.

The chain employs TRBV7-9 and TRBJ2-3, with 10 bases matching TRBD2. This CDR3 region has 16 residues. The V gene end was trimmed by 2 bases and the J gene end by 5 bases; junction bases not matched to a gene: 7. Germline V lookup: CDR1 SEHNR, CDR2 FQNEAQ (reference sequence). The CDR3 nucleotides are TGTGCCAGCAGCTTAACCCTAGCGGGGGTCGTAGATACGCAGTATTTT. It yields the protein CASSLTLAGVVDTQYF.

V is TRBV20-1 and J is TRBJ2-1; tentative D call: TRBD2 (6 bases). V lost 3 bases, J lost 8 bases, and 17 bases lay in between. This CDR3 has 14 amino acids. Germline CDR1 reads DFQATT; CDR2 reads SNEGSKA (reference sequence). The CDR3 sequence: CSASRSGSFDEQFF. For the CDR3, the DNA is TGCAGTGCTAGTCGATCCGGGAGCTTCGATGAGCAGTTCTTC.

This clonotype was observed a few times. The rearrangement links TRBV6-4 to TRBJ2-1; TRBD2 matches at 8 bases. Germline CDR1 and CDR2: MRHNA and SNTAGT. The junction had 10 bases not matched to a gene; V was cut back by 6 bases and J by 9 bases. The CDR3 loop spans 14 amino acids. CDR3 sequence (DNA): TGTGCCAGCAGAACTCAAGCGGGAGCCGGTGAGCAGTTCTTC. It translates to CASRTQAGAGEQFF.

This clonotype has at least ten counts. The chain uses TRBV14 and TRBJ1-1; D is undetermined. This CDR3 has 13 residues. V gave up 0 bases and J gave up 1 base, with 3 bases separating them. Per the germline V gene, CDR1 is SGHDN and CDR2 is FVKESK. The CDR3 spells CASSQDENTEAFF. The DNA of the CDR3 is TGTGCCAGCAGCCAAGATGAGAACACTGAAGCTTTCTTT.

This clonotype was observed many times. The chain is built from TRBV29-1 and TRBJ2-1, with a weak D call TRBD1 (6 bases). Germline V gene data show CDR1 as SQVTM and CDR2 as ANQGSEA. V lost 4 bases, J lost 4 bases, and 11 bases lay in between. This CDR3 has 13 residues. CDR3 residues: CSVGQAGYNEQFF. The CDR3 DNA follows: TGCAGCGTTGGACAGGCAGGTTACAATGAGCAGTTCTTC.

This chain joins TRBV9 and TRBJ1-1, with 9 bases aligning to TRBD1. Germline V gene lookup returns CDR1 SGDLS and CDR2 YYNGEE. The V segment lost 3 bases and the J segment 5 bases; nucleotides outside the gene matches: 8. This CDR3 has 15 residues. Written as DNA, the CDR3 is TGTGCCAGCAGCGCCCTACAGGGGGCAGATACTGAAGCTTTCTTT. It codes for CASSALQGADTEAFF.

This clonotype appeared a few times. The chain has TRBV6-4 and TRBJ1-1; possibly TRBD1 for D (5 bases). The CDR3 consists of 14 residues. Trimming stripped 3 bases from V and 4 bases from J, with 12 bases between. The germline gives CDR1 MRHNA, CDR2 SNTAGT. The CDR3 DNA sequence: TGTGCCAGCAGTGAAGGTATGGGGGTCACTGAAGCTTTCTTT. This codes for CASSEGMGVTEAFF.

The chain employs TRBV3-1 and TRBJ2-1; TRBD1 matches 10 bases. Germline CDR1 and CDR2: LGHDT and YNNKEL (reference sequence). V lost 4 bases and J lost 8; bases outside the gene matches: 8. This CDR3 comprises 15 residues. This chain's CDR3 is CASSRTDRGVDEQFF. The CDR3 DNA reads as TGTGCCAGCAGCCGGACGGACAGGGGGGTGGATGAGCAGTTCTTC.

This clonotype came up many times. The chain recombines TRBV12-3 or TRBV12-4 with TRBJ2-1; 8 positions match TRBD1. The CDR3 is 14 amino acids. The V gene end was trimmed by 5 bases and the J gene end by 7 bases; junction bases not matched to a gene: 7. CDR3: CASSPQGAGNEQFF. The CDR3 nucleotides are TGTGCCAGCAGTCCCCAGGGGGCGGGGAATGAGCAGTTCTTC.

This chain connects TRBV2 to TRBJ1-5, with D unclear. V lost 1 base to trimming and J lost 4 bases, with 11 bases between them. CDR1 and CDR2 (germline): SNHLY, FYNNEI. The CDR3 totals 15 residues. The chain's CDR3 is CASSEGQASNQPQHF. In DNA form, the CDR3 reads TGTGCCAGCAGTGAAGGGCAAGCTTCAAATCAGCCCCAGCATTTT.

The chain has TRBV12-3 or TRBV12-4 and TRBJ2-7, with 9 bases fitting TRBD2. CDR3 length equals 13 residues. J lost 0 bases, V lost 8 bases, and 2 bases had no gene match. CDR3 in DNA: TGTGCCAGCTATAGCGGGGGCTCCTACGAGCAGTACTTC. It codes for CASYSGGSYEQYF.

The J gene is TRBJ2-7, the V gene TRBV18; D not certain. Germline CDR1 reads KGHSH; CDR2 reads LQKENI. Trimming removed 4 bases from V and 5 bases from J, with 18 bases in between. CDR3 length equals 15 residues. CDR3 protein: CASSRTEKVRHEQYF. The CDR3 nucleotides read TGTGCCAGCTCACGCACGGAAAAGGTTCGCCACGAGCAGTACTTC.

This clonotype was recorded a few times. The CDR3 DNA follows: TGTGCCAGCAGCTTAGCCAGACAGGGCTATCAGCCCCAGCATTTT. This sequence encodes CASSLARQGYQPQHF. This chain uses TRBV7-8 with TRBJ1-5; TRBD1 aligns across 7 bases. CDR1 and CDR2 from the germline V gene are SGHVS and FQNEAQ. J lost 5 bases, V lost 0 bases, and 4 bases had no gene match. The CDR3 is made up of 15 amino acids. The variable domain in full, with the rest retrieved from reference TRBV7-8 and TRBJ1-5, is GAGVSQSPRYKVAKRGQDVALRCDPISGHVSLFWYQQALGQGPEFLTYFQNEAQLDKSGLPSDRFFAERPEGSVSTLKIQRTQQEDSAVYLCASSLARQGYQPQHFGDGTRLSIL.

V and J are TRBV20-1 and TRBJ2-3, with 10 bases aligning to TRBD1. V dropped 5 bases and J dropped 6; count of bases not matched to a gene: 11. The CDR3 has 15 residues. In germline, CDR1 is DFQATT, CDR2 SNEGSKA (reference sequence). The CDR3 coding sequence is TGCAGTGCTTGGGGACAGGGGCCCTCGTGGGATACGCAGTATTTT. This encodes CSAWGQGPSWDTQYF.

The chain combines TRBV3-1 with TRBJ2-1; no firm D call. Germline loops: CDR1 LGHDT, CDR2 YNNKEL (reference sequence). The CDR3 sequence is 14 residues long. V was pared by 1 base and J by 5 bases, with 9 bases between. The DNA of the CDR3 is TGTGCCAGCAGCCAAGTTGGTGGCCACAATGAGCAGTTCTTC. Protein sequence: CASSQVGGHNEQFF.

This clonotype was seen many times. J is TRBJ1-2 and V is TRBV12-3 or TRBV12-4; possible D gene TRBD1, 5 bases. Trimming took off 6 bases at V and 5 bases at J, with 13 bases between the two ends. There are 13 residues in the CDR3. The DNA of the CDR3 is TGTGCCAGCAGCACCGGGACCGAGTATGGCTACACCTTC. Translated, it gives CASSTGTEYGYTF.

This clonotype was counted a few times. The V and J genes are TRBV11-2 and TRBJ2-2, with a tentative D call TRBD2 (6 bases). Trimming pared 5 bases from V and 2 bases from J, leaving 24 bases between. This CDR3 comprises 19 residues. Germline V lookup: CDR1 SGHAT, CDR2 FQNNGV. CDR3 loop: CASSPGVGVTFPNTGELFF. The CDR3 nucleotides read TGTGCCAGCAGCCCGGGGGTTGGGGTGACTTTCCCTAACACCGGGGAGCTGTTTTTT. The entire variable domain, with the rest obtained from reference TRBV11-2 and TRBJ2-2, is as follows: EAGVAQSPRYKIIEKRQSVAFWCNPISGHATLYWYQQILGQGPKLLIQFQNNGVVDDSQLPKDRFSAERLKGVDSTLKIQPAKLEDSAVYLCASSPGVGVTFPNTGELFFGEGSRLTVL.

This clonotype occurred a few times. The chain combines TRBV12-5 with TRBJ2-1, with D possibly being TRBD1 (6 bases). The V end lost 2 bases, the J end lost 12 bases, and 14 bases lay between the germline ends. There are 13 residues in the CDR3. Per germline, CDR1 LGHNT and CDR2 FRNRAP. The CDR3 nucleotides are TGTGCTAGTGGTTTGCCCCCTGGACAGTTGCAGTTCTTC. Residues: CASGLPPGQLQFF.

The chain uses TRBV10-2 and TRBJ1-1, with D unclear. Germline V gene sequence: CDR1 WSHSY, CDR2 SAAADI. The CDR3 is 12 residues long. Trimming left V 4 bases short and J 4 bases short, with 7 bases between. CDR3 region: CASSATPTEAFF. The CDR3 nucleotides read TGCGCCAGCAGTGCGACACCCACTGAAGCTTTCTTT.

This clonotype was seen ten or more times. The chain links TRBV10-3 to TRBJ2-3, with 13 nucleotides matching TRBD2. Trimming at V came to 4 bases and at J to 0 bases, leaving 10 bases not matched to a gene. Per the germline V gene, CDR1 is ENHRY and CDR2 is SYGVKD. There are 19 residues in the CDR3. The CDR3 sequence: CAISAIGGLAGASTDTQYF. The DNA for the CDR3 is TGTGCCATCAGTGCGATCGGCGGACTAGCGGGGGCTAGCACAGATACGCAGTATTTT.

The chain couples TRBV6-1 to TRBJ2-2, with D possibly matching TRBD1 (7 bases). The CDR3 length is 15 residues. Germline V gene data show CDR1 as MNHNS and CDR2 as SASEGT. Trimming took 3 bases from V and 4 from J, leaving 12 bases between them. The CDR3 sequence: CASSDRGEATGELFF. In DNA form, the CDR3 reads TGTGCCAGCAGTGACAGGGGGGAAGCCACCGGGGAGCTGTTTTTT.

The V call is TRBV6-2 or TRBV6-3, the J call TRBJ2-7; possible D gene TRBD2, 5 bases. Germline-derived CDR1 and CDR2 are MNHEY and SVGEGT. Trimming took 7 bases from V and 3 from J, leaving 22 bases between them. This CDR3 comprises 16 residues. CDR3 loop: CASNWIGLPAHYEQYF. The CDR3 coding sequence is TGTGCCAGCAATTGGATAGGACTCCCCGCCCACTACGAGCAGTACTTC.

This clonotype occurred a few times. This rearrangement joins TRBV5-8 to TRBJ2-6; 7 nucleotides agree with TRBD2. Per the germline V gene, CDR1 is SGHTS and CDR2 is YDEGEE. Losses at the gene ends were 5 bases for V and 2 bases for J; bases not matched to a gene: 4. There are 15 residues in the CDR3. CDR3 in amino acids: CASRWGGAGANVLTF. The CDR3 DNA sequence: TGTGCCAGCAGATGGGGGGGAGCTGGGGCCAACGTCCTGACTTTC.

The DNA for the CDR3 is TGTGCCAGCAGCGAAGGACAGGTGCCGAACTATGGCTACACCTTC. Its protein is CASSEGQVPNYGYTF. J is TRBJ1-2 and V is TRBV5-6, with TRBD1 identical over 7 bases. Per the germline V gene, CDR1 is SGHDT and CDR2 is YYEEEE. Trimming at V came to 4 bases and at J to 2 bases, leaving 8 bases not matched to a gene. The CDR3 runs 15 residues.

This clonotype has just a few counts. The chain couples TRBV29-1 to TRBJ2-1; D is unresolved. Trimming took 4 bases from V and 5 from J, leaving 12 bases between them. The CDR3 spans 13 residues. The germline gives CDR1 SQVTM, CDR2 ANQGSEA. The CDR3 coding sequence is TGCAGCGTTGGGGTCCTAACGGACAATGAGCAGTTCTTC. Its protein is CSVGVLTDNEQFF.

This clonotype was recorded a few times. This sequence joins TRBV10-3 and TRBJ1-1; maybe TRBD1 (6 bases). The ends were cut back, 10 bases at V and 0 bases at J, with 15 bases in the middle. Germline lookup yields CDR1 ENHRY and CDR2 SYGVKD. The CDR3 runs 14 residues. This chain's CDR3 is CATKDREMNTEAFF. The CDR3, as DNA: TGTGCCACCAAGGACAGAGAGATGAACACTGAAGCTTTCTTT.